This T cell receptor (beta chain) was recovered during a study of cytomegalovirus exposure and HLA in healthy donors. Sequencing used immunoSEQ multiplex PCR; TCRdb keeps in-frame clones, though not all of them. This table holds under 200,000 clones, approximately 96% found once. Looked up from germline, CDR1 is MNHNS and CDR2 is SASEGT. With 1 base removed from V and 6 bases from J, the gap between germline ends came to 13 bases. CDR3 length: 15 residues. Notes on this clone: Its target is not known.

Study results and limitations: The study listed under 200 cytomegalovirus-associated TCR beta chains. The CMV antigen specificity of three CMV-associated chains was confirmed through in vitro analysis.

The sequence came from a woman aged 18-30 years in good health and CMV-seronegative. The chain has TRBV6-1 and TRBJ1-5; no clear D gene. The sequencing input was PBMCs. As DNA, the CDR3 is TGTGCCAGCAGTGAAGGCCCCGCGGAGATTCAGCCCCAGCATTTT. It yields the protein CASSEGPAEIQPQHF.